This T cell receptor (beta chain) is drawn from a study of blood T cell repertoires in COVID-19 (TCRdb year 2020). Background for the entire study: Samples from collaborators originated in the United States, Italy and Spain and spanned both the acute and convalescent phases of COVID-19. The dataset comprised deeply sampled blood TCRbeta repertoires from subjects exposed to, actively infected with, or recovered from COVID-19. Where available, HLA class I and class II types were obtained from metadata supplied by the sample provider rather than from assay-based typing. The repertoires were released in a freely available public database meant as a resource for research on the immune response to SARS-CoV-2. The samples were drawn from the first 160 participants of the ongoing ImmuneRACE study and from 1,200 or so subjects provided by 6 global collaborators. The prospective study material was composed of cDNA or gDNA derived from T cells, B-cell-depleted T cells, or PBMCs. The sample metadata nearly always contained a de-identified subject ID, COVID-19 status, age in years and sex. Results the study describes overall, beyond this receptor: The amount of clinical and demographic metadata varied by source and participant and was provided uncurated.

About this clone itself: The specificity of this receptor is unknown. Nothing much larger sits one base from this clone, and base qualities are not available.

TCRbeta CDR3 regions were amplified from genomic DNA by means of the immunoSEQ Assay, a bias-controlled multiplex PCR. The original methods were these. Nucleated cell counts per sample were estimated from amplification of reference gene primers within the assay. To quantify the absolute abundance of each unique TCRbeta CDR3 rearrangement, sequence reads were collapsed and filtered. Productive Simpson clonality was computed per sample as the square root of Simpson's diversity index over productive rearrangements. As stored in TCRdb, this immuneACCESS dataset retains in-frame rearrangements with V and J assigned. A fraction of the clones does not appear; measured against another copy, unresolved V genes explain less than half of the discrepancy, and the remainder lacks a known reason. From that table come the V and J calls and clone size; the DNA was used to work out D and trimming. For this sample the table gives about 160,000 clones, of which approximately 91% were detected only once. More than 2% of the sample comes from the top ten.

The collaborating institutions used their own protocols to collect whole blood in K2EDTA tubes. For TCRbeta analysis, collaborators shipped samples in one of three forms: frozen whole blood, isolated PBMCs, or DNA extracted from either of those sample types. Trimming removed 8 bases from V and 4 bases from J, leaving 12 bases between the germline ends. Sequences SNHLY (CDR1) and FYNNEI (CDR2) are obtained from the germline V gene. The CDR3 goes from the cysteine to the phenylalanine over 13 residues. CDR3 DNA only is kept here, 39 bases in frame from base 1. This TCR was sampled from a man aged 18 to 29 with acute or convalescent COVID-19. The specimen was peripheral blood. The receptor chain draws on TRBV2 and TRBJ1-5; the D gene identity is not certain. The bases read TGTGCCAGCCGTACGAGGGATAATCAGCCCCAGCATTTT. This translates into CASRTRDNQPQHF.